This section outlines one T cell receptor (beta chain) sequence together with its context. Its target is unknown. The entry originates in a study of cytomegalovirus exposure and HLA in healthy donors. It was with 60 Vbeta and 13 Jbeta primers that the PCR ran. Original methodology: Later, some 75 million unique TCR beta chains were counted in an analysis, and roughly 11 million of them were shared. Here immunoSEQ multiplex PCR was the method, and the copy in TCRdb shows in-frame clones only, minus some. The V and J calls and clone size were taken over from that table, and D and trimming were inferred from the DNA. The data show roughly 170,000 clones, 60% to 80% seen once. Study-level findings and limits: Accurate prediction of most subjects' HLA-A and HLA-B alleles from TCR beta sequences was reported. Most TCR sequences were seen very rarely across donors, but some public TCRs occurred in many.

V shed 5 bases and J 8 bases; nucleotides not matched to a gene: 10. Germline CDR1 is SGHVS and CDR2 is FQNEAQ. This CDR3 has 14 residues. This sequence joins TRBV7-8 and TRBJ2-3; 7 bases are a match to TRBD2. Material for sequencing was PBMCs. The TCR comes from a woman between 50 and 59 years old in good health and CMV-seropositive. This CDR3 is CASSPERGGGTQYF. The CDR3 region has the DNA TGTGCCAGCAGCCCCGAGCGGGGCGGAGGTACGCAGTATTTT.